Sequencing of this T cell receptor (beta chain) was carried out in a study of CD8 T cells in Susac syndrome. For the study at large: Patients with Susac syndrome were therapy-naive, on corticosteroids, or on intravenous immunoglobulin alone at the time that blood was drawn.

The CDR3 is 15 amino acids. V lost 1 base and J 6 bases, leaving 13 bases between the germline ends. The germline CDR1 and CDR2 sequences are SGHRS and YFSETQ. RNA amounts of about 0.45 to 1 ug underwent reverse transcription with random hexamers. Each CDR3 protein gets one entry after TCRdb re-called the immunoSEQ multiplex PCR reads with MiXCR. The sample contains some 210,000 distinct CDR3 sequences, 94% of which appear only once. Input material: CD4+ T cells from PBMCs. This sequence joins TRBV5-1 and TRBJ2-2; the D gene could be TRBD1 or TRBD2 (5 bases each). The receptor comes from a human donor with Susac syndrome. The CDR3 DNA reads TGCGCCAGCAGCTTGTCGGGGCAATCGGCCGGGGAGCTGTTTTTT. Translation: CASSLSGQSAGELFF.